This is a list of T cell receptor beta chains from one sample in a study of cytomegalovirus exposure and HLA in healthy donors. Sequencing was performed with immunoSEQ multiplex PCR; in TCRdb, only in-frame clones are kept and a portion is missing. The table lists 180,000 or so clones, approximately 82% of them singletons. Sequenced material: PBMCs. The source is a middle-aged woman in good health and CMV-seropositive. Each CDR3 is given with its conserved first and last residue. A D gene is named only where the DNA matches it firmly. Part of the rows lack a size; the others show once, few, many or a class for expanded clones.

j_gene,d_gene,v_gene,abundance,CDR3aa,CDR3nt
TRBJ2-4,NA,TRBV5-4,NA,CASSLDLKNIQYF,TGTGCCAGCAGCTTGGACCTAAAAAACATTCAGTACTTC
TRBJ2-5,NA,TRBV7-2,NA,CASSFNRVQETQYF,TGTGCCAGCAGCTTTAACAGGGTTCAAGAGACCCAGTACTTC
TRBJ2-7,TRBD2,TRBV28,NA,CASSSSGPPYEQYF,TGTGCCAGCAGTTCTAGCGGCCCTCCCTACGAGCAGTACTTC
TRBJ2-1,TRBD1,TRBV5-8,NA,CASSLGTGSYNEQFF,TGTGCCAGCAGCTTGGGGACAGGGTCCTACAATGAGCAGTTCTTC
TRBJ1-1,TRBD1,TRBV27,once,CASIDRVTAEAFF,TGTGCCAGCATCGACAGGGTTACCGCTGAAGCTTTCTTT
TRBJ1-2,NA,TRBV6-5,NA,CASSDSYYGYTF,TGTGCCAGCAGCGACAGCTACTATGGCTACACCTTC
TRBJ2-2,NA,TRBV19,once,CASSIPALPLDTGELFF,TGTGCCAGTAGTATTCCTGCATTGCCCCTAGACACCGGGGAGCTGTTTTTT
TRBJ1-1,NA,TRBV28,NA,CASSPGGDITEAFF,TGTGCCAGCAGTCCCGGGGGGGACATCACTGAAGCTTTCTTT
TRBJ2-1,TRBD2,TRBV4-3,NA,CASSPVGAGEFDEQFF,TGCGCCAGCAGCCCCGTGGGAGCGGGAGAGTTCGATGAGCAGTTCTTC
TRBJ2-5,TRBD1,TRBV10-1,NA,CASSRGGAGTQYF,TGCGCCAGCAGCAGAGGGGGCGCCGGGACCCAGTACTTC
TRBJ1-5,NA,TRBV28,NA,CASSGGSGESNQPQHF,TGTGCCAGCAGTGGCGGGTCAGGCGAGAGCAATCAGCCCCAGCATTTT
TRBJ2-1,TRBD2,TRBV11-2,few,CASRTLGGRLLNEQFF,TGTGCCAGCAGAACCCTCGGCGGGAGACTACTCAATGAGCAGTTCTTC
TRBJ1-2,TRBD1,TRBV5-1,once,CASSRGDRGDPYGYTF,TGCGCCAGCAGCCGAGGAGACAGGGGAGACCCCTATGGCTACACCTTC
TRBJ2-2,TRBD1,TRBV11-2,NA,CASSPLTGDTGELFF,TGTGCCAGCAGCCCCCTTACAGGGGACACCGGGGAGCTGTTTTTT
TRBJ2-1,NA,TRBV28,NA,CASSRSLVRNEQFF,TGTGCCAGCAGTCGATCCCTAGTTCGTAATGAGCAGTTCTTC
TRBJ1-4,NA,TRBV6-1,NA,CASRGTTEKLFF,TGTGCCAGCAGGGGGACAACCGAAAAACTGTTTTTT
TRBJ1-6,NA,TRBV6-5,NA,CASTADRPDVSPLHF,TGTGCCAGCACTGCAGACAGGCCCGATGTGTCACCCCTCCACTTT
TRBJ2-3,NA,TRBV9,NA,CASSVSITDTQYF,TGTGCCAGCAGCGTCTCTATCACAGATACGCAGTATTTT
TRBJ2-5,NA,TRBV5-1,NA,CASSSSGAQETQYF,TGCGCCAGCAGCTCCTCGGGAGCGCAAGAGACCCAGTACTTC
TRBJ2-2,NA,TRBV18,NA,CASSPPLAAANTGELFF,TGTGCCAGCTCACCACCATTGGCCGCAGCGAACACCGGGGAGCTGTTTTTT
TRBJ2-7,TRBD2,TRBV6-1,NA,CASSLLAGGDEQYF,TGTGCCAGCAGTCTACTAGCGGGAGGGGACGAGCAGTACTTC
TRBJ2-2,NA,TRBV2,NA,CASRGRLANTGELFF,TGTGCCAGCAGAGGGCGACTAGCGAACACCGGGGAGCTGTTTTTT
TRBJ2-5,NA,TRBV6-6,NA,CASQRYQETQYF,TGTGCCAGTCAGAGGTACCAAGAGACCCAGTACTTC
TRBJ1-1,NA,TRBV19,NA,CASSRRQGTEAFF,TGTGCCAGTAGTAGGAGGCAGGGGACTGAAGCTTTCTTT
TRBJ2-5,TRBD1,TRBV6-5,few,CASGQGVETQYF,TGTGCCAGCGGGCAGGGGGTCGAGACCCAGTACTTC
TRBJ2-1,NA,TRBV28,NA,CASSFGSSSYGQFF,TGTGCCAGCAGTTTTGGATCCTCTAGCTATGGGCAGTTCTTC
TRBJ1-1,NA,TRBV28,NA,CASSLARSTEAFF,TGTGCCAGCAGTTTAGCAAGGAGTACTGAAGCTTTCTTT
TRBJ2-1,NA,TRBV6-7,NA,CASRDRGRTSGENGPWLDEQFF,TGTGCCAGCAGGGACAGGGGGCGGACTAGCGGGGAGAATGGCCCTTGGCTCGATGAGCAGTTCTTC
TRBJ1-6,NA,TRBV2,NA,CASRLSGSYNSPLHF,TGTGCCAGCAGGCTAAGCGGCTCCTATAATTCACCCCTCCACTTT
TRBJ2-2,NA,TRBV11-3,NA,CASSSRLAGPPGELFF,TGTGCCAGCAGCTCCCGCCTAGCCGGTCCTCCCGGGGAGCTGTTTTTT
TRBJ2-3,NA,TRBV5-1,NA,CASSLLGPRDPQYF,TGCGCCAGCAGCTTGTTGGGCCCCCGGGATCCGCAGTATTTT
TRBJ1-5,NA,TRBV6-1,NA,CASRSYSNQPQHF,TGTGCCAGCAGGAGTTATAGCAATCAGCCCCAGCATTTT
TRBJ1-6,TRBD1,TRBV7-2,NA,CASSLPGQGNSPLHF,TGTGCCAGCAGCTTACCGGGACAGGGGAATTCACCCCTCCACTTT
TRBJ2-1,NA,TRBV6-1,NA,CASSEAPGREQFF,TGTGCCAGCAGTGAAGCGCCAGGTCGTGAGCAGTTCTTC
TRBJ2-7,NA,TRBV18,NA,CASSPSRGPYEQYF,TGTGCCAGCTCACCATCGAGAGGTCCCTACGAGCAGTACTTC
TRBJ2-2,NA,TRBV6-5,NA,CATRGVVPGELFF,TGTGCCACCAGGGGAGTGGTGCCCGGGGAGCTGTTTTTT
TRBJ1-3,TRBD1,TRBV11-2,NA,CASNLPGQGNTIYF,TGTGCCAGCAACTTGCCGGGACAGGGTAACACCATATATTTT
TRBJ2-7,NA,TRBV30,NA,CAWSVTRQGSYEQYF,TGTGCCTGGAGTGTAACCCGCCAGGGTTCCTACGAGCAGTACTTC
TRBJ1-5,TRBD1,TRBV2,NA,CASSEDRVAQPQHF,TGTGCCAGCAGTGAGGACAGGGTGGCTCAGCCCCAGCATTTT
TRBJ1-5,NA,TRBV5-8,NA,CASSYRDQPQHF,TGTGCCAGCAGCTACAGGGATCAGCCCCAGCATTTT
TRBJ1-2,TRBD1,TRBV5-1,NA,CASRTTGVGNGYTF,TGCGCCAGCAGGACCACAGGGGTAGGGAATGGCTACACCTTC
TRBJ2-1,NA,TRBV13,NA,CASSSFQGRGGYNEQFF,TGTGCCAGCAGCTCATTCCAGGGTAGGGGGGGCTACAATGAGCAGTTCTTC
TRBJ2-7,TRBD2,TRBV6-1,few,CASSLNPGLAYEQYF,TGTGCCAGCAGTTTAAACCCGGGACTAGCTTACGAGCAGTACTTC
TRBJ2-1,TRBD2,TRBV19,NA,CASSIWREGNEQFF,TGTGCCAGTAGTATCTGGCGGGAGGGCAATGAGCAGTTCTTC
TRBJ2-3,NA,TRBV13,once,CASSSGLLEGGASTDTQYF,TGTGCCAGCAGCTCCGGTCTACTCGAGGGCGGAGCTAGCACAGATACGCAGTATTTT
TRBJ2-1,TRBD2,TRBV5-1,few,CASSLISGRGEQFF,TGCGCCAGCAGCTTAATCAGCGGGAGGGGGGAGCAGTTCTTC
TRBJ2-7,TRBD2,TRBV4-2,few,CASSPLAGTDYEQYF,TGTGCCAGCAGCCCGCTAGCGGGTACAGACTACGAGCAGTACTTC
TRBJ2-1,TRBD2,TRBV28,NA,CASSSQPGLAGLEQFF,TGTGCCAGCAGTTCCCAACCGGGACTAGCGGGTCTTGAGCAGTTCTTC
TRBJ2-1,TRBD2,TRBV7-3,NA,CASSSSPPIAGGDNEQFF,TGTGCCAGCAGCTCCTCCCCACCGATAGCGGGAGGGGACAATGAGCAGTTCTTC
TRBJ1-1,NA,TRBV6-1,NA,CASDWNTEAFF,TGTGCCAGCGACTGGAACACTGAAGCTTTCTTT
TRBJ1-2,TRBD1,TRBV4-3,NA,CASSQEGTGTVYGYTF,TGCGCCAGCAGCCAAGAGGGAACCGGGACAGTTTATGGCTACACCTTC
TRBJ1-2,NA,TRBV10-3,NA,CAISNSYGYTF,TGTGCCATCAGCAACTCCTATGGCTACACCTTC
TRBJ2-1,NA,TRBV25-1,NA,CASSDRPTSSYNEQFF,TGTGCCAGCAGTGATCGGCCTACTAGCTCCTACAATGAGCAGTTCTTC
TRBJ1-2,NA,TRBV5-4,NA,CASSLEESYGYTF,TGTGCCAGCAGCTTGGAGGAGAGCTATGGCTACACCTTC
TRBJ1-2,NA,TRBV7-2,NA,CASSQSGQGNYGYTF,TGTGCCAGCAGTCAATCCGGTCAGGGGAACTATGGCTACACCTTC
TRBJ1-5,NA,TRBV28,NA,CASSFYPGGGNQPQHF,TGTGCCAGCAGTTTTTACCCGGGTGGTGGCAATCAGCCCCAGCATTTT
TRBJ2-2,TRBD1,TRBV19,NA,CASRPGQGANTGELFF,TGTGCCAGTAGACCGGGACAGGGGGCAAACACCGGGGAGCTGTTTTTT
TRBJ2-7,NA,TRBV5-1,NA,CASSLAPGQYEQYF,TGCGCCAGCAGCTTGGCCCCAGGGCAGTACGAGCAGTACTTC
TRBJ1-2,TRBD1,TRBV4-2,once,CASSPDRDYGYTF,TGTGCCAGCAGCCCGGACAGGGACTATGGCTACACCTTC